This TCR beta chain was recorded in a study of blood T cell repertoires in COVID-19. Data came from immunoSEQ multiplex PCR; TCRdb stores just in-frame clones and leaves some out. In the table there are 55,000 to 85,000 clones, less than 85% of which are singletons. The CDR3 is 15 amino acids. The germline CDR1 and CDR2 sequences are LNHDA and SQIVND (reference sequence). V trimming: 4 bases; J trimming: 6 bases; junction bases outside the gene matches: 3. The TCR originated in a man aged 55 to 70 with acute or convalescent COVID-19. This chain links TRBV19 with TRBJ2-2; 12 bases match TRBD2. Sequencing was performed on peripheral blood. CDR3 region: CASSTLAGGPGELFF. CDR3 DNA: TGTGCCAGTAGTACCCTAGCGGGGGGGCCCGGGGAGCTGTTTTTT. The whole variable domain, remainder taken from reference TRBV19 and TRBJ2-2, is DGGITQSPKYLFRKEGQNVTLSCEQNLNHDAMYWYRQDPGQGLRLIYYSQIVNDFQKGDIAEGYSVSREKKESFPLTVTSAQKNPTAFYLCASSTLAGGPGELFFGEGSRLTVL.